This T cell receptor beta chain was sequenced during a study of OX40 agonist ivuxolimab in advanced cancers. Study-wide background: Dose-escalation patients had hepatocellular carcinoma, melanoma, renal cell or head and neck cancer. Study results and limitations: Among T cells, CD8+ cells averaged more expanded clones than CD4+ cells.

Notes on this clone: Its antigen is not identified.

The CDR3 extends over 11 amino acids. The germline V gene encodes CDR1 SNHLY and CDR2 FYNNEI. Trimming left V 1 base short and J 12 bases short, with 8 bases between. Generated by immunoSEQ multiplex PCR, the TCRdb table keeps only in-frame clones and is missing some. The sample yields 70,000 to 95,000 clones, about 86% seen once. The starting material was CD4+ or CD8+ T cells sorted from blood, obtained in a trial of the OX40 agonist ivuxolimab. This TCR came from an adult with an advanced solid tumor such as melanoma, head and neck, liver or kidney cancer. The V gene is TRBV2, the J gene TRBJ2-3; D unresolved. The CDR3 spells CASSEVRLQYF. Written as DNA, the CDR3 is TGTGCCAGCAGTGAAGTGCGGCTCCAGTATTTT.